This TCR beta chain was identified in a study of T cell responses to AZD1222 COVID-19 vaccine. Notes on this clone: Its antigen is not known.

The CDR3 has 15 amino acids. The germline V gene encodes CDR1 MDHEN and CDR2 SYDVKM. With 3 bases clipped from V and 2 bases from J, the junction kept 7 bases outside the gene matches. Notes on the study in general: Variant regions that are unmutated are reportedly the target of nearly half of spike-specific TCRs. The breadth and depth of Spike-specific TCRs increased once two AZD1222 doses had been given. CD4 TCRs linked to vaccination spanned spike, dominating at 160-218 and 743-854. Researchers took repertoire samples only after the peak T cell response had come.

The protocol was immunoSEQ multiplex PCR, while the TCRdb copy is restricted to in-frame clones and leaves out a portion. This table has 100,000 or so clones, 70% to 90% appearing once. Sequenced here: peripheral blood, sampled 28 days after the second AZD1222 dose. The chain has TRBV28 and TRBJ2-7, with 7 bases lining up with TRBD1. The sequence was obtained from an adult who received the AZD1222 COVID-19 vaccine. The CDR3 DNA sequence: TGTGCCAGCAGTTTCTGGGACAGCGAAGCCTACGAGCAGTACTTC. Amino acids: CASSFWDSEAYEQYF.